This TCR beta chain was retrieved from a study of monozygotic twins with inflammatory bowel disease. Study-wide results and caveats: Whereas healthy co-twins had higher TCRbeta diversity (inverse Simpson), IBD patients had lower diversity.

Collection yielded roughly 2.3 ml of blood per donor. The CDR3 has 16 residues. Germline CDR1 is SGHRS and CDR2 is YFSETQ. As regards this clonotype: The antigen is unknown.

The template switching step added UMIs that contained a 6-nucleotide sample barcode. After re-calling the 5' RACE reads, TCRdb lists one entry per CDR3 protein, DNA absent. This sample's table has roughly 140,000 distinct CDR3 sequences. The specimen sequenced was blood. The chain carries TRBV5-1 and TRBJ1-1; TCRdb lists TRBD1, though no DNA is available to test this call. This TCR came from a human donor with ulcerative colitis or Crohn's disease, or a healthy co-twin of an affected twin (not recorded which). CDR3 protein: CASSLETGGYSTEAFF.